This TCR beta chain was sequenced for a study of PD-1 and CTLA-4 blockade in melanoma. Method: immunoSEQ multiplex PCR; TCRdb's copy keeps in-frame clones and lacks some. The profile shows almost 30,000 clones, around 90% of them singletons. This clone was seen once. V dropped 2 bases and J dropped 0 bases, with 13 bases sitting between them. The CDR3 totals 16 residues. Germline V gene lookup returns CDR1 LGHNA and CDR2 YNFKEQ. V gene TRBV4-2 combines with J gene TRBJ1-2; no firm D call. The source of this sequence is a human donor with melanoma. Sequencing used CD8+ T cells from peripheral blood, obtained before anti-PD-1 treatment. The CDR3 nucleotides read TGTGCCAGCAGCCAACCTGACGGATACTCTAACTATGGCTACACCTTC. Translating it yields CASSQPDGYSNYGYTF.